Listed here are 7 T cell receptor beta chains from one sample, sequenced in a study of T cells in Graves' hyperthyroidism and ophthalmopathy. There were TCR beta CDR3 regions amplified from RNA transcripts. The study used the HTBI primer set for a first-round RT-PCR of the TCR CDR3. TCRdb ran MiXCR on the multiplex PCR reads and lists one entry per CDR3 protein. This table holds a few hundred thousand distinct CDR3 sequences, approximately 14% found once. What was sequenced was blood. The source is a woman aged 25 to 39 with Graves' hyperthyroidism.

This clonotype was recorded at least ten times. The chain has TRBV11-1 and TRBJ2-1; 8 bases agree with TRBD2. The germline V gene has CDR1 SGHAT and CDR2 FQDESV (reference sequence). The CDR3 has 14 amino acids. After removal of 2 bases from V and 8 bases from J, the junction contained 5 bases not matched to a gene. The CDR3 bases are TGTGCCAGCAGCTTAATCGGGAGGGCCTATGAGCAGTTCTTC. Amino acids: CASSLIGRAYEQFF. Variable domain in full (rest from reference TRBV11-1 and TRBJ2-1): EAEVAQSPRYKITEKSQAVAFWCDPISGHATLYWYRQILGQGPELLVQFQDESVVDDSQLPKDRFSAERLKGVDSTLKIQPAELGDSAMYLCASSLIGRAYEQFFGPGTRLTVL.

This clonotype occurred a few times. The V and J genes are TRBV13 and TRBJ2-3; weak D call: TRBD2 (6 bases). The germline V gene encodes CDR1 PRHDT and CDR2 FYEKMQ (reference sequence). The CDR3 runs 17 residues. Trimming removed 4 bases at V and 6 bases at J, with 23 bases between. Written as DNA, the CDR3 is TGTGCCAGCAGCTCCAACTCGGCCGAAGCGGGCCCCGATACGCAGTATTTT. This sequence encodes CASSSNSAEAGPDTQYF.

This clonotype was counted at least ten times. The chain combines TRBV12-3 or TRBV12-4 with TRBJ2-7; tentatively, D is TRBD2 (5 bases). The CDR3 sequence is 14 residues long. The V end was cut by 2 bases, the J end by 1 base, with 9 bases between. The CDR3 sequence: CASSLSAGSYEQYF. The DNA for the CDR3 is TGTGCCAGCAGTTTATCCGCGGGTTCCTACGAGCAGTACTTC.

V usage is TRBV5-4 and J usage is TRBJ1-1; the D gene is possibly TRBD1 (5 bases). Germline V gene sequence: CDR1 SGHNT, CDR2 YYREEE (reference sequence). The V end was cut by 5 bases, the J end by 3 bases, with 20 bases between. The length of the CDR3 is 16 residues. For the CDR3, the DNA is TGTGCCAGCAGAACCGGGGCCAACGGAGGGTACACTGAAGCTTTCTTT. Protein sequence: CASRTGANGGYTEAFF. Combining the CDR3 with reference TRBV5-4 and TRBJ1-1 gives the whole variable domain ETGVTQSPTHLIKTRGQQVTLRCSSQSGHNTVSWYQQALGQGPQFIFQYYREEENGRGNFPPRFSGLQFPNYSSELNVNALELDDSALYLCASRTGANGGYTEAFFGQGTRLTVV.

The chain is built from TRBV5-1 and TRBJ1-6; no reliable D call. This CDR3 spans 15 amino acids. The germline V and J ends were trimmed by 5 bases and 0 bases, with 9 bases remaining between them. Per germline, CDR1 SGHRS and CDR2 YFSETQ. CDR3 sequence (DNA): TGCGCCAGCAGGGACCGGAGCTCCTATAATTCACCCCTCCACTTT. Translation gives CASRDRSSYNSPLHF. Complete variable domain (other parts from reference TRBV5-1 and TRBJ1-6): KAGVTQTPRYLIKTRGQQVTLSCSPISGHRSVSWYQQTPGQGLQFLFEYFSETQRNKGNFPGRFSGRQFSNSRSEMNVSTLELGDSALYLCASRDRSSYNSPLHFGNGTRLTVT.

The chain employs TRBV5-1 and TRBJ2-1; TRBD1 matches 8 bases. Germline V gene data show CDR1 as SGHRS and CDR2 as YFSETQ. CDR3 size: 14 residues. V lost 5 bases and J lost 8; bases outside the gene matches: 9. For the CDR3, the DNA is TGCGCCAGCAGACCCGGACAGGGTGGCGATGAGCAGTTCTTC. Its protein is CASRPGQGGDEQFF.

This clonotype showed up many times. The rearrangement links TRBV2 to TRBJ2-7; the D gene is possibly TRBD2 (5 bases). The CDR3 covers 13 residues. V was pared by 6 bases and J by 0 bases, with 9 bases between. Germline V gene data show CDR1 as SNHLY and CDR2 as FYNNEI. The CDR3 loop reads CASREDSSYEQYF. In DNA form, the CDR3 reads TGTGCCAGCAGGGAGGATTCCTCCTACGAGCAGTACTTC.